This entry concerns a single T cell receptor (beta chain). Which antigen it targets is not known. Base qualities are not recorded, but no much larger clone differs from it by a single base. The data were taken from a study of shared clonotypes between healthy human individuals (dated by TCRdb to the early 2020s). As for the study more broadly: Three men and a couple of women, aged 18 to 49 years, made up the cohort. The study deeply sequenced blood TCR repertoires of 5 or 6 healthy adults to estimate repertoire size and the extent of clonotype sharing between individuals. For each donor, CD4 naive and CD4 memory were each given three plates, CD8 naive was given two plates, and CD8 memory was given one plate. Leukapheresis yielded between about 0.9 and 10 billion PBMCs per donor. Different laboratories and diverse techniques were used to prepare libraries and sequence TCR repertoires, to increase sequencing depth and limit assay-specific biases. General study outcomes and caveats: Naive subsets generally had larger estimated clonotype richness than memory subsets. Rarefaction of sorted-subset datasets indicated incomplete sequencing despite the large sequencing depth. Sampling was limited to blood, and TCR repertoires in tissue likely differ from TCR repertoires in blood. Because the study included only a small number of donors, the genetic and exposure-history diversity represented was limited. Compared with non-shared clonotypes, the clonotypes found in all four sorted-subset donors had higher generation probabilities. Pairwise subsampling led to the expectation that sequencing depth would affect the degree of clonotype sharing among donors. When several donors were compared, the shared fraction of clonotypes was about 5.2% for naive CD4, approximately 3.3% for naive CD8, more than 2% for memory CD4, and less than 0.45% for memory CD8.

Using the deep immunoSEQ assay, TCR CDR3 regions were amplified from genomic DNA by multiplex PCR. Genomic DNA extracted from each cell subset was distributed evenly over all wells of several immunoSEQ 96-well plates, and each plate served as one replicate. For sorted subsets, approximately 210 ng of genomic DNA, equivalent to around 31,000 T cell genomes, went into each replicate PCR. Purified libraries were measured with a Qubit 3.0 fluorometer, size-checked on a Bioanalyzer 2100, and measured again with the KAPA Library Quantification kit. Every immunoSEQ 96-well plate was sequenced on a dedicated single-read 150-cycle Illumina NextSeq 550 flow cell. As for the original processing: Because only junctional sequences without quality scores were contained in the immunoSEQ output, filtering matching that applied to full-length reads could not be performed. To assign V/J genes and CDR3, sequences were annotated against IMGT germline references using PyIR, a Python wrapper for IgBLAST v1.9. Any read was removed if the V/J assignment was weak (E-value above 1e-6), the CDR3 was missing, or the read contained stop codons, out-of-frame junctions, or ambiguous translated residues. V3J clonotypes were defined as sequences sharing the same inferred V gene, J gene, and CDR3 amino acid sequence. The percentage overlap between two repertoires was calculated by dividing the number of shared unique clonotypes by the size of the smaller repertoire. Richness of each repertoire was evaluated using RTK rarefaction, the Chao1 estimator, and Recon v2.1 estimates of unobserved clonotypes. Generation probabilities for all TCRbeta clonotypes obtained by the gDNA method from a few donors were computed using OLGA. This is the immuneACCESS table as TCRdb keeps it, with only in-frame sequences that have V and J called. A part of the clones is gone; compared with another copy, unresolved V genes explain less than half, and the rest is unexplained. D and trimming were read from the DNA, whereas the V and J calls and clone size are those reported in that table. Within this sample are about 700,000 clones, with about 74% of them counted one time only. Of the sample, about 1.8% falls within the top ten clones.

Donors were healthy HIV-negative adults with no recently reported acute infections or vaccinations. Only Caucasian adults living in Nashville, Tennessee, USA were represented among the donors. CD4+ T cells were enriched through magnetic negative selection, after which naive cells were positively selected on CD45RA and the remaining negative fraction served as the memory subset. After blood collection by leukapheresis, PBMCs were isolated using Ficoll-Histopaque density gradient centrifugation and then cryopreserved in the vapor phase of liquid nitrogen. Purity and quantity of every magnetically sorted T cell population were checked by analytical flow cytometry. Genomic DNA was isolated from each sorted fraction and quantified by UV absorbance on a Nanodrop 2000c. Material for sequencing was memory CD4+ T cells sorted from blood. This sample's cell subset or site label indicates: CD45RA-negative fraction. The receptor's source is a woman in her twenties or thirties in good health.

The nucleotide sequence reads TGTGCCAGCAGTTACCTAGCGGGAGGAACAGATACGCAGTATTTT. Translated, it gives CASSYLAGGTDTQYF. The chain is encoded by TRBV6-5 joined to TRBJ2-3; 11 middle bases align to TRBD2. For CDR1 and CDR2, the germline V gene lists MNHEY and SVGAGI. From its cysteine to its phenylalanine, the CDR3 spans 15 amino acids. The sequence is cut down to CDR3 DNA, 45 bases in frame from base 1. Trimming leaves V shorter by 2 bases and J shorter by 3 bases, with the junction holding 1 base beyond the gene matches.